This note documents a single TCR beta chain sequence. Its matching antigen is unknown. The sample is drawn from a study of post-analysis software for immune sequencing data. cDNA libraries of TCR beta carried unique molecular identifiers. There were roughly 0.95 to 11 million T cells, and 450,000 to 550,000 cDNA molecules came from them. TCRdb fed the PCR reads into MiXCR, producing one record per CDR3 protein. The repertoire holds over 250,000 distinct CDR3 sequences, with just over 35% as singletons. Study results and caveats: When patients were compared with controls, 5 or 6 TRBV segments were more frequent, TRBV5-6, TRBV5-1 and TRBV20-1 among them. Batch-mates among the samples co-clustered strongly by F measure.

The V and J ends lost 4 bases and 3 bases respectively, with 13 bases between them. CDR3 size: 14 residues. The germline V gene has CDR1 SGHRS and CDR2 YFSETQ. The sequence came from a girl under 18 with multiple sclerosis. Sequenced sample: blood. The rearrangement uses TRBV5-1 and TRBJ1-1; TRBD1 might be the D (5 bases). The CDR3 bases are TGCGCCAGCAGCCTACAAAGAGGGGACACTGAAGCTTTCTTT. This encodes CASSLQRGDTEAFF.